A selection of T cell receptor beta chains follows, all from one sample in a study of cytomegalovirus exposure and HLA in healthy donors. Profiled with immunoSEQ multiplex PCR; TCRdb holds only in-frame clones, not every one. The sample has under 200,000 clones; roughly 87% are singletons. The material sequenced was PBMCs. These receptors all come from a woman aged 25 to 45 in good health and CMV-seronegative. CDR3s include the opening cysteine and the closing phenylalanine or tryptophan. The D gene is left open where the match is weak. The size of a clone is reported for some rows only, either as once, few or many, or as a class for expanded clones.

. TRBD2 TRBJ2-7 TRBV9 CASSVASGGAHEQYF TGTGCCAGCAGCGTAGCTAGCGGGGGGGCCCACGAGCAGTACTTC
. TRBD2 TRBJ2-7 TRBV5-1 CASSISGAAIAYEQYF TGCGCCAGCAGCATTAGCGGGGCGGCTATCGCCTACGAGCAGTACTTC
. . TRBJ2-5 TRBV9 CASSVGHREETQYF TGTGCCAGCAGCGTGGGACACCGAGAGGAGACCCAGTACTTC
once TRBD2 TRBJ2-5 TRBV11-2 CASSLAGAFETQYF TGTGCCAGCAGCCTAGCGGGAGCATTCGAGACCCAGTACTTC
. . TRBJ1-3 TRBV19 CASEQGETGNTIYF TGTGCCAGCGAACAGGGAGAGACTGGAAACACCATATATTTT
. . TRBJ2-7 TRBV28 CASSTSHAREQYF TGTGCCAGCAGTACCAGCCATGCTAGGGAGCAGTACTTC
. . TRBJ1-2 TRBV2 CASGSSRITNYGYTF TGTGCCAGCGGGAGTAGTAGGATAACTAACTATGGCTACACCTTC
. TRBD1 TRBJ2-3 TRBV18 CASSKHRGTDTQYF TGTGCCAGCTCAAAACACAGGGGTACAGATACGCAGTATTTT
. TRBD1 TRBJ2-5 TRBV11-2 CASSTSGTGGETQYF TGTGCCAGCAGCACATCCGGGACAGGGGGAGAGACCCAGTACTTC
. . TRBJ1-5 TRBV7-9 CASSLIRGLDPGNQPQHF TGTGCCAGCAGCTTGATCCGGGGTCTAGATCCGGGCAATCAGCCCCAGCATTTT
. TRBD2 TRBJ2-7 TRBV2 CASSEFRSGSIYEQYF TGTGCCAGCAGTGAATTTCGGAGCGGGAGTATCTACGAGCAGTACTTC
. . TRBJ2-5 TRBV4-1 CASRGGRTQYF TGCGCCAGCAGAGGGGGTAGGACCCAGTACTTC
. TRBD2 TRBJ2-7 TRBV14 CASSQDLKRGRDEQYF TGTGCCAGCAGCCAAGATCTGAAGCGGGGTCGGGACGAGCAGTACTTC
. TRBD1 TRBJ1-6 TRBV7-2 CASKLGTGISPLHF TGTGCCAGCAAACTAGGGACAGGGATCTCACCCCTCCACTTT
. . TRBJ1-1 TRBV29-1 CSVGGGQGNTEAFF TGCAGCGTTGGCGGGGGGCAAGGAAACACTGAAGCTTTCTTT
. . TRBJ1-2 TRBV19 CASSTAGRNYGYTF TGTGCCAGTAGTACGGCAGGGCGCAACTATGGCTACACCTTC
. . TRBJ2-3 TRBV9 CASSAGSLSPQYF TGTGCCAGCAGCGCGGGATCCCTCTCCCCGCAGTATTTT
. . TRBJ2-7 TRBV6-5 CASSQGQTYEQYF TGTGCCAGCAGCCAAGGACAGACCTACGAGCAGTACTTC
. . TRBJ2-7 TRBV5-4 CASSRDTTYEQYF TGTGCCAGCAGCCGGGACACGACCTACGAGCAGTACTTC
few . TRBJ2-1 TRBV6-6 CASSYSIIAKNNEQFF TGTGCCAGCAGTTACTCGATAATAGCGAAGAACAATGAGCAGTTCTTC
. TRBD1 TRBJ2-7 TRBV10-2 CASSRARGQGTYEQYF TGCGCCAGCAGCCGGGCCCGGGGACAGGGGACGTACGAGCAGTACTTC
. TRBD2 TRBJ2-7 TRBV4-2 CASSLPSGTSGRPAYEQYF TGTGCCAGCAGCCTCCCGTCGGGGACTAGCGGAAGACCCGCCTACGAGCAGTACTTC
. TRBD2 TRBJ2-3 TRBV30 CAWSPSGRATDTQYF TGTGCCTGGAGTCCTAGCGGGAGGGCCACAGATACGCAGTATTTT
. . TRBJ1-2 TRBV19 CASSTEFRGSMNYGYTF TGTGCCAGTAGTACCGAATTCAGGGGCTCCATGAACTATGGCTACACCTTC
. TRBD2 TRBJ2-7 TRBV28 CASSSRRLASFYEQYF TGTGCCAGCAGTTCAAGACGACTAGCGAGCTTCTACGAGCAGTACTTC
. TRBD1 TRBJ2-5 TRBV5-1 CASSWRTGPQETQYF TGCGCCAGCAGCTGGAGGACAGGCCCCCAAGAGACCCAGTACTTC
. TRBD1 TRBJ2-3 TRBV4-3 CASSPGQGAADTQYF TGCGCCAGCAGCCCAGGACAGGGGGCGGCAGATACGCAGTATTTT
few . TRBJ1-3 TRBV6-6 CASSYRGGDTIYF TGTGCCAGCAGTTACAGGGGTGGGGACACCATATATTTT
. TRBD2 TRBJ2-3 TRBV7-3 CASSPSGTSITDTQYF TGTGCCAGCAGCCCCTCCGGGACTAGCATTACAGATACGCAGTATTTT
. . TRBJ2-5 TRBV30 CAWGERETQYF TGTGCCTGGGGGGAGCGGGAGACCCAGTACTTC
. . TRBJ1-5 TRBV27 CASSLSILGSGQPQHF TGTGCCAGCAGTTTATCGATACTAGGGTCGGGTCAGCCCCAGCATTTT
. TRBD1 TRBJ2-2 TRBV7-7 CASSITAGQANTGELFF TGTGCCAGCAGCATAACCGCGGGACAGGCCAACACCGGGGAGCTGTTTTTT
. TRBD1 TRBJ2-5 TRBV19 CASSIRTGGAQTQYF TGTGCCAGTAGTATACGGACAGGGGGCGCGCAGACCCAGTACTTC
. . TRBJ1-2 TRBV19 CASSTGSGYGYTF TGTGCCAGTAGTACGGGGTCGGGCTATGGCTACACCTTC
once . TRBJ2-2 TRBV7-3 CASSPQGSGGELFF TGTGCCAGCAGCCCCCAGGGGAGCGGCGGGGAGCTGTTTTTT
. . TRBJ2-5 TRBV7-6 CASSPYRGQETQYF TGTGCCAGCAGTCCGTATAGGGGGCAAGAGACCCAGTACTTC
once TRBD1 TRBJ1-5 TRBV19 CASSMTGGNNQPQHF TGTGCCAGTAGTATGACAGGGGGGAACAATCAGCCCCAGCATTTT
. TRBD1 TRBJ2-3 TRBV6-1 CASGGTGGIHTQYF TGTGCCAGCGGCGGGACAGGAGGTATCCATACGCAGTATTTT
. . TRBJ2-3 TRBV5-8 CASSFRQSTDTQYF TGTGCCAGCAGCTTCCGACAGAGCACAGATACGCAGTATTTT
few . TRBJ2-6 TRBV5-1 CASSLAVSRVGANVLTF TGCGCCAGCAGCTTGGCTGTATCCAGGGTCGGGGCCAACGTCCTGACTTTC
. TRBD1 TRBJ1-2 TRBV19 CASSMVGTGINYGYTF TGTGCCAGTAGTATGGTCGGGACAGGGATAAACTATGGCTACACCTTC
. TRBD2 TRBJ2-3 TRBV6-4 CASTPLAGGDTDTQYF TGTGCCAGCACCCCACTAGCGGGAGGCGATACAGATACGCAGTATTTT
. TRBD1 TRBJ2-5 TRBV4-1 CASSQEGDRQETQYF TGCGCCAGCAGCCAAGAAGGGGACAGACAAGAGACCCAGTACTTC
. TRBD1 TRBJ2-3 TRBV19 CASSIDPTGGGTDTQYF TGTGCCAGTAGTATAGATCCGACAGGGGGTGGCACAGATACGCAGTATTTT
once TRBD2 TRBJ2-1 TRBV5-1 CASSHSGSVNNEQFF TGCGCCAGCAGCCATAGCGGGAGTGTGAACAATGAGCAGTTCTTC
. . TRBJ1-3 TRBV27 CASRVDSNSGNTIYF TGTGCCAGCAGGGTCGACAGTAACTCTGGAAACACCATATATTTT
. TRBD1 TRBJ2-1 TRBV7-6 CASSLNRGLYNEQFF TGTGCCAGCAGCTTAAACAGGGGGCTATACAATGAGCAGTTCTTC
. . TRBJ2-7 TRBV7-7 CASSLSGTSYEQYF TGTGCCAGCAGCTTAAGCGGCACCTCCTACGAGCAGTACTTC
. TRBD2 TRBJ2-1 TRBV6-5 CASSYSSGGEQFF TGTGCCAGCAGTTATTCGTCGGGAGGTGAGCAGTTCTTC
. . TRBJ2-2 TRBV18 CASSPLGDSNTGELFF TGTGCCAGCTCACCCCTGGGGGACTCGAACACCGGGGAGCTGTTTTTT
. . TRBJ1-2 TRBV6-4 CASSVEEGNYGYTF TGTGCCAGCAGTGTCGAGGAGGGTAACTATGGCTACACCTTC
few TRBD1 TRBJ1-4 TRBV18 CASSPAGQENEKLFF TGTGCCAGCTCACCGGCCGGACAGGAGAATGAAAAACTGTTTTTT
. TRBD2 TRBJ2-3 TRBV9 CASSPPGLAELYGTDTQYF TGTGCCAGCAGCCCACCGGGACTAGCGGAGCTCTACGGCACAGATACGCAGTATTTT
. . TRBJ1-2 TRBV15 CATEVGGLNNYGYTF TGTGCCACCGAGGTAGGAGGGCTCAATAACTATGGCTACACCTTC